This entry features one T cell receptor beta chain sequence. Measured with immunoSEQ multiplex PCR; TCRdb has only the in-frame clones, and not every one. This sample yields some 110,000 clones, of which 83% are seen a single time; roughly 13% belongs to the top ten. This specimen comes from a study of control samples from healthy donors and cancer patients. The V end was cut by 1 base, the J end by 5 bases, with 15 bases between. Germline-derived CDR1 and CDR2 are SGHTA and FQGTGA. CDR3 length: 16 residues. The sample taken for sequencing was blood. V and J are TRBV7-3 and TRBJ2-1, with D possibly being TRBD1 or TRBD2 (5 bases each). The receptor was isolated from a woman aged 45-65 years in good health. The CDR3 nucleotides read TGTGCCAGCAGCTTAAGGGGCGGGCTTGGAAACAATGAGCAGTTCTTC. It translates to CASSLRGGLGNNEQFF.